Shown below are 21 T cell receptor beta chains from a single sample sequenced in a study of Tregs in tolerant kidney transplant recipients. TCRdb keeps only in-frame clones here, not all; method: immunoSEQ multiplex PCR. The table includes roughly 66,000 clones, more than 90% detected once. The sequencing here drew on CD8+ T cells from blood, taken before the transplant. The receptor set was obtained from a human donor who received a combined kidney and bone marrow transplant.

The rearrangement joins TRBV19 to TRBJ2-7; 10 bases align to TRBD1. The CDR3 spans 14 residues. CDR1 and CDR2 (germline): LNHDA, SQIVND (reference sequence). The ends lost 6 bases at V and 2 bases at J; junction bases unmatched: 4. CDR3 region: CASSYGQGAYEQYF. The CDR3, as DNA: TGTGCCAGTAGCTACGGACAGGGGGCCTACGAGCAGTACTTC.

This rearrangement joins TRBV5-1 to TRBJ1-6; the match to TRBD1 covers 7 bases. Germline assignment: CDR1 SGHRS and CDR2 YFSETQ. J gave up 5 bases and V 4 bases, and 6 bases lay outside the gene matches. The CDR3 has 15 amino acids. The CDR3 here is CASSPRQGDNSPLHF. The CDR3 DNA reads as TGCGCCAGCAGCCCACGACAGGGAGATAATTCACCCCTCCACTTT.

The CDR3 bases are TGTGCTAGTGGTTCGAGGACAGGGGGGGCCTACGAGCAGTACTTC. As protein: CASGSRTGGAYEQYF. V is TRBV12-5 and J is TRBJ2-7; TRBD1 aligns across 10 bases. The V gene's germline CDR1 is LGHNT and CDR2 FRNRAP. CDR3 size: 15 residues. With 4 bases clipped from V and 2 bases from J, the junction kept 5 bases outside the gene matches.

The genes are TRBV7-9 and TRBJ2-3, with no clear D. CDR3 length equals 13 residues. CDR1 and CDR2 (germline): SEHNR, FQNEAQ (reference sequence). V dropped 6 bases and J dropped 3 bases, with 10 bases sitting between them. For the CDR3, the DNA is TGTGCCAGCAGACCAGGAAAGACAGATACGCAGTATTTT. Amino acids: CASRPGKTDTQYF.

The J gene is TRBJ2-2, the V gene TRBV7-9, with 7 positions matching TRBD1. The germline CDR1 and CDR2 sequences are SEHNR and FQNEAQ (reference sequence). The CDR3 is 16 residues long. J gave up 6 bases and V 10 bases, and 17 bases lay outside the gene matches. This CDR3 is CAIFDGSVRGSGELFF. The CDR3 DNA reads as TGTGCCATCTTCGACGGGTCAGTCAGGGGGTCCGGGGAGCTGTTTTTT. Variable domain in full (rest from reference TRBV7-9 and TRBJ2-2): DTGVSQNPRHKITKRGQNVTFRCDPISEHNRLYWYRQTLGQGPEFLTYFQNEAQLEKSRLLSDRFSAERPKGSFSTLEIQRTEQGDSAMYLCAIFDGSVRGSGELFFGEGSRLTVL.

J is TRBJ2-1 and V is TRBV27; 16 bases map to TRBD2. Germline-derived CDR1 and CDR2 are MNHEY and SMNVEV (reference sequence). This CDR3 has 18 amino acids. V was clipped by 5 bases and J by 2 bases; unmatched bases: 6. The CDR3: CASSGGLAGGPPYNEQFF. DNA of the CDR3: TGTGCCAGCAGTGGGGGACTAGCGGGAGGGCCCCCCTACAATGAGCAGTTCTTC.

This clone was observed a single time. This sequence joins TRBV6-5 and TRBJ2-7; 10 nucleotides line up with TRBD1. CDR3 length equals 14 residues. V trimming: 6 bases; J trimming: 7 bases; junction bases outside the gene matches: 9. Germline assignment: CDR1 MNHEY and CDR2 SVGAGI. CDR3 DNA sequence: TGTGCCAGCAGCCTCCGACAGGGGGCTTGGGAGCAGTACTTC. Amino acids: CASSLRQGAWEQYF.

CDR3 residues: CASSPGGRGVSTDTQYF. In nucleotides, the CDR3 is TGCGCCAGCAGCCCCGGCGGGCGGGGGGTCAGCACAGATACGCAGTATTTT. The rearrangement joins TRBV5-1 to TRBJ2-3; 8 nucleotides agree with TRBD2. Germline-derived CDR1 and CDR2 are SGHRS and YFSETQ. The CDR3 runs 17 residues. V shed 4 bases, J shed 0 bases, and the junction held 10 bases outside the gene matches.

The rearrangement links TRBV2 to TRBJ1-2, with D possibly TRBD1 on 5 matching bases. Per the germline V gene, CDR1 is SNHLY and CDR2 is FYNNEI. This CDR3 is 14 amino acids long. With 7 bases removed from V and 4 bases from J, the gap between germline ends came to 16 bases. The CDR3 nucleotides read TGTGCCAGCAAGGAAACAGGAGAAACCTATGGCTACACCTTC. Residues: CASKETGETYGYTF. Using reference TRBV2 and TRBJ1-2 for the parts outside the CDR3, the full variable domain is EPEVTQTPSHQVTQMGQEVILRCVPISNHLYFYWYRQILGQKVEFLVSFYNNEISEKSEIFDDQFSVERPDGSNFTLKIRSTKLEDSAMYFCASKETGETYGYTFGSGTRLTVV.

This clone has more than one count but fewer than ten. This rearrangement joins TRBV6-1 to TRBJ1-3, with D unresolved. The germline V and J ends were trimmed by 8 bases and 0 bases, with 14 bases remaining between them. CDR3 size: 15 residues. Germline lookup yields CDR1 MNHNS and CDR2 SASEGT. The CDR3 coding sequence is TGTGCCAGCGGGGAAGGTCCTATCTCTGGAAACACCATATATTTT. Protein: CASGEGPISGNTIYF.

The count of this clone is one. The chain links TRBV15 to TRBJ2-7, with D uncertain. The CDR3 is made up of 20 amino acids. Germline CDR1 is LNHNV and CDR2 is YYDKDF (reference sequence). Between the trimmed V and J ends, which lost 3 bases and 3 bases, there was a span of 30 bases. The chain's CDR3 is CATSSTQGGQIPLARYEQYF. CDR3 bases: TGTGCCACCAGCAGCACCCAAGGCGGTCAGATCCCGTTGGCCCGCTACGAGCAGTACTTC.

This clone occurred a few times. The chain uses TRBV27 and TRBJ2-1; D is uncertain. The CDR3 has 15 residues. V was pared by 3 bases and J by 0 bases, with 9 bases between. Germline-derived CDR1 and CDR2 are MNHEY and SMNVEV (reference sequence). This chain's CDR3 is CASSLAVNSYNEQFF. The DNA of the CDR3 is TGTGCCAGCAGTTTGGCGGTTAACTCCTACAATGAGCAGTTCTTC.

The chain links TRBV5-8 to TRBJ1-5, with 7 bases matching TRBD1. The trim removed 4 bases at V and 1 base at J, leaving 17 bases unmatched. The V gene's germline CDR1 is SGHTS and CDR2 YDEGEE. The CDR3 is made up of 19 amino acids. The CDR3, as DNA: TGTGCCAGCAGCCTATTCAACAGGGGTCAGAAGATGAGCAATCAGCCCCAGCATTTT. Translation gives CASSLFNRGQKMSNQPQHF.

V gene TRBV4-3 combines with J gene TRBJ2-1; no definite D call. V was clipped by 2 bases and J by 7 bases, with 6 bases between them. The CDR3 is made up of 12 amino acids. CDR1 is LGHNA, CDR2 YSLEER, per germline. The CDR3 protein is CASSQRQNEQFF. CDR3 DNA: TGCGCCAGCAGCCAAAGACAAAATGAGCAGTTCTTC.

The rearrangement uses TRBV6-1 and TRBJ1-1; D ambiguous. Germline V gene sequence: CDR1 MNHNS, CDR2 SASEGT. Trimming took 4 bases from V and 0 from J, leaving 12 bases between them. This CDR3 is built from 15 residues. CDR3 nucleotide sequence: TGTGCCAGCAGTGCACACAGAGAAGTGAACACTGAAGCTTTCTTT. This gives the protein CASSAHREVNTEAFF.

The chain combines TRBV19 with TRBJ2-5; possible D gene TRBD1, 5 bases. V was pared by 6 bases and J by 4 bases, with 9 bases between. The CDR3 sequence is 12 residues long. Germline V gene data show CDR1 as LNHDA and CDR2 as SQIVND (reference sequence). This CDR3 reads CASSTGLETQYF. DNA for the CDR3: TGTGCCAGTAGCACAGGTTTAGAGACCCAGTACTTC.

In its sample, this clone was seen once. The chain couples TRBV5-1 to TRBJ2-5; 7 bases match TRBD1. Trimming at V came to 8 bases and at J to 0 bases, leaving 16 bases not matched to a gene. The CDR3 extends over 17 amino acids. CDR1 is SGHRS, CDR2 YFSETQ, per germline. The CDR3 sequence: CARPGQRNHANQETQYF. The CDR3 DNA follows: TGCGCCAGGCCGGGACAGCGAAACCATGCGAACCAAGAGACCCAGTACTTC.

The chain combines TRBV28 with TRBJ2-7, with D possibly being TRBD2 (5 bases). Germline lookup yields CDR1 MDHEN and CDR2 SYDVKM. This CDR3 contains 16 residues. Trimming pared 5 bases from V and 0 bases from J, leaving 17 bases between. The CDR3 sequence is CASSPPVEGSSYEQYF. DNA for the CDR3: TGTGCCAGCAGTCCACCGGTAGAGGGTAGCTCCTACGAGCAGTACTTC.

The chain has TRBV2 and TRBJ2-1, with a possible D match to TRBD1 (6 bases). Trimming stripped 6 bases from V and 4 bases from J, with 19 bases between. Germline CDR1 is SNHLY and CDR2 is FYNNEI. The length of the CDR3 is 16 residues. The CDR3 DNA sequence: TGTGCCAGCAGCAGGGGCGTTGGGGATGGATACAATGAGCAGTTCTTC. Protein sequence: CASSRGVGDGYNEQFF.

The chain has TRBV7-9 and TRBJ1-2; 11 bases are a match to TRBD1. CDR1 and CDR2 from the germline V gene are SEHNR and FQNEAQ (reference sequence). Trimming took 5 bases from V and 3 from J; bases not matched to a gene: 8. The CDR3 length is 16 residues. CDR3 residues: CASSPRTGGTDYGYTF. For the CDR3, the DNA is TGTGCCAGCAGCCCGCGGACAGGGGGCACGGACTATGGCTACACCTTC.

The CDR3 nucleotides read TGTGCCAGCAGAGATCGGGACAGGGGGCTGACTGGGGCCAACGTCCTGACTTTC. This codes for CASRDRDRGLTGANVLTF. The chain combines TRBV2 with TRBJ2-6; 12 bases map to TRBD1. Losses at the gene ends were 6 bases for V and 2 bases for J; bases not matched to a gene: 8. This CDR3 spans 18 amino acids. Germline-derived CDR1 and CDR2 are SNHLY and FYNNEI.